This TCR beta chain comes out of a study of blood T cell repertoires in COVID-19. Across the study: Acute and convalescent COVID-19 specimens originated in the United States, Italy and Spain. PBMCs, B-cell-depleted T cells, or T cells were the source of the cDNA or gDNA that made up the material.

This CDR3 has 14 amino acids. Per the germline V gene, CDR1 is KGHDR and CDR2 is SFDVKD. The V gene end was trimmed by 0 bases and the J gene end by 10 bases; junction bases not matched to a gene: 5. Original processing methods: How many nucleated cells were present was estimated from reference gene primer amplification. TCRdb's table, derived via immunoSEQ multiplex PCR, lists solely in-frame clones and lacks some. V and J calls and clone size are as listed in that table; D and trimming were resolved from the DNA. This sample has approximately 300,000 clones, with roughly 89% found just once. Sequenced sample: peripheral blood. This sequence joins TRBV24-1 and TRBJ2-1; 7 positions match TRBD1. The sequence was collected from a middle-aged man with acute or convalescent COVID-19. The CDR3 DNA is TGTGCCACCAGTGATTTGGACAGGGTAAAAGAGCAGTTCTTC. Amino acid sequence: CATSDLDRVKEQFF.